Listed below are T cell receptor beta chains from one sample, sequenced in a study of blood T cell repertoires in COVID-19. Data came from immunoSEQ multiplex PCR; TCRdb stores just in-frame clones and leaves some out. The data contain about 100,000 clones, approximately 70% of them singletons. The sample comprised peripheral blood. The receptors were sampled from a woman in her thirties or forties with acute or convalescent COVID-19. Each CDR3 is given with its conserved first and last residue. The D gene is left open where the match is weak. Clone size, where shown, is once, few, many, or a class for clones that have expanded.

>.|TRBJ2-5|.|TRBV24-1
CATSDARDYQETQYF
TGTGCCACCAGTGATGCCCGGGACTACCAAGAGACCCAGTACTTC
>.|TRBJ1-2|once|TRBV28
CATNQRDNYGYTF
TGTGCCACCAACCAGAGGGATAACTATGGCTACACCTTC
>.|TRBJ1-1|.|TRBV6-5
CASSYDRRNTEAFF
TGTGCCAGCAGTTACGACAGGAGAAACACTGAAGCTTTCTTT
>TRBD1|TRBJ1-4|.|TRBV19
CASSLQGVAEKLFF
TGTGCCAGTAGCCTCCAGGGGGTAGCTGAAAAACTGTTTTTT
>.|TRBJ2-7|.|TRBV29-1
CSALIKRDEQYF
TGCAGCGCACTCATAAAGCGGGACGAGCAGTACTTC
>TRBD2|TRBJ2-3|.|TRBV4-3
CASSQAASGVGVTDTQYF
TGCGCCAGCAGCCAAGCTGCTAGCGGGGTCGGAGTCACAGATACGCAGTATTTT
>.|TRBJ2-7|.|TRBV18
CASSPGGSYEQYF
TGTGCCAGCTCACCGGGGGGTTCCTACGAGCAGTACTTC
>.|TRBJ2-1|.|TRBV29-1
CSAVAGAPNEQFF
TGCAGCGCGGTGGCGGGGGCTCCCAATGAGCAGTTCTTC
>.|TRBJ2-2|.|TRBV28
CASSSLPSGQSYLTGELFF
TGTGCCAGCAGTTCCCTCCCGTCCGGACAGTCCTACCTCACCGGGGAGCTGTTTTTT
>TRBD1|TRBJ1-4|.|TRBV7-9
CASSLRGGEFMIDEKLFF
TGTGCCAGCAGCTTAAGAGGGGGCGAGTTTATGATAGATGAAAAACTGTTTTTT
>.|TRBJ2-3|.|TRBV5-6
CASSVYRDTQYF
TGTGCCAGCAGCGTATACAGAGATACGCAGTATTTT
>.|TRBJ1-1|few|TRBV5-4
CASSLRNTEAFF
TGTGCCAGCAGCCTCAGGAACACTGAAGCTTTCTTT
>TRBD1|TRBJ2-7|.|TRBV6-5
CASSRDRGSYEQYF
TGTGCCAGCAGTAGGGACAGGGGGTCCTACGAGCAGTACTTC
>TRBD1|TRBJ1-6|once|TRBV24-1
CATSDSGQAYSPLHF
TGTGCCACCAGTGATTCCGGACAGGCATATTCACCCCTCCACTTT
>TRBD2|TRBJ2-1|few|TRBV5-1
CASTTSGGPPEQFF
TGCGCCAGCACGACTAGCGGGGGCCCCCCGGAGCAGTTCTTC
>TRBD1|TRBJ1-1|once|TRBV6-5
CASSQGARGDTEAFF
TGTGCCAGCAGCCAGGGGGCTCGGGGTGACACTGAAGCTTTCTTT
>.|TRBJ2-6|few|TRBV11-2
CASSLQVSGANVLTF
TGTGCCAGCAGCTTACAGGTCTCTGGGGCCAACGTCCTGACTTTC
>.|TRBJ2-1|few|TRBV5-6
CASSLVIGTKSYNEQFF
TGTGCCAGCAGCTTGGTTATTGGGACAAAGTCCTACAATGAGCAGTTCTTC
>TRBD1|TRBJ1-6|.|TRBV3-1/TRBV3-2
CASSPGTGGDSPLHF
TGTGCCAGCAGCCCCGGGACAGGGGGCGATTCACCCCTCCACTTT
>.|TRBJ2-4|.|TRBV9
CASRAENRALAKNIQYF
TGTGCCAGCAGAGCTGAGAACAGGGCTTTAGCCAAAAACATTCAGTACTTC